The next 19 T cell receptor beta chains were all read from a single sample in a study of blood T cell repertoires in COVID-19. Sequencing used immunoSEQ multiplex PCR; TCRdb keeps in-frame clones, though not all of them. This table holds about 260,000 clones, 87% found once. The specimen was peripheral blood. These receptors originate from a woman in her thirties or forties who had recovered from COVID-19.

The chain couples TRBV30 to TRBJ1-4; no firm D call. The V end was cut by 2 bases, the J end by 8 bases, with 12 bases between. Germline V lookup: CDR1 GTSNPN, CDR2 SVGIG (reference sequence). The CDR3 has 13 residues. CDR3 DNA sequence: TGTGCCTGGAGTAGGAGTAGCACCGAAAAACTGTTTTTT. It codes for CAWSRSSTEKLFF.

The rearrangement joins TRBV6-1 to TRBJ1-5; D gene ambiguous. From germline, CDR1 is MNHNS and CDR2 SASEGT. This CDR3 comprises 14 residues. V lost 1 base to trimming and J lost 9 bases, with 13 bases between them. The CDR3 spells CASSEERGFGPQHF. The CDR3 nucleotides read TGTGCCAGCAGTGAAGAACGAGGGTTTGGGCCCCAGCATTTT.

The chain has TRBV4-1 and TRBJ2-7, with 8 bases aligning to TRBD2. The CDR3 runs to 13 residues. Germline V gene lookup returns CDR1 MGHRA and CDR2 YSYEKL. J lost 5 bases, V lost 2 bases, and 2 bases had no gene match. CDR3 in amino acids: CASSQREGNEQYF. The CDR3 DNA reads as TGCGCCAGCAGCCAACGGGAGGGGAACGAGCAGTACTTC.

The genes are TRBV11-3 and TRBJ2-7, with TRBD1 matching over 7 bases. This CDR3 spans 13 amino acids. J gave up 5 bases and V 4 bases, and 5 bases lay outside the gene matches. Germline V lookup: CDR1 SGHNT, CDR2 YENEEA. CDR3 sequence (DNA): TGTGCCAGCAGCTCCTTACAGGGGAACGAGCAGTACTTC. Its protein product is CASSSLQGNEQYF.

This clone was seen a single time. The CDR3 reads CASSPRGFNQPQHF. Written as DNA, the CDR3 is TGTGCCAGCAGCCCCAGGGGATTCAATCAGCCCCAGCATTTT. The chain is built from TRBV5-6 and TRBJ1-5; D perhaps matches TRBD1 (6 bases). Germline CDR1 is SGHDT and CDR2 is YYEEEE. Trimming left V 4 bases short and J 3 bases short, with 11 bases between. The length of the CDR3 is 14 residues.

This chain's CDR3 is CSVEGQGIQETQYF. The DNA of the CDR3 is TGCAGCGTTGAAGGCCAGGGAATCCAAGAGACCCAGTACTTC. The chain combines TRBV29-1 with TRBJ2-5; D is possibly TRBD1 (5 bases). CDR1 and CDR2 (germline): SQVTM, ANQGSEA. V was trimmed by 1 base and J by 1 base, leaving 10 bases between them. This CDR3 region has 14 residues.

CDR3 loop: CASSLEGALGAFF. The CDR3 region has the DNA TGTGCCAGCAGCTTAGAGGGGGCTTTGGGAGCTTTCTTT. V usage is TRBV7-9 and J usage is TRBJ1-1, with 7 positions matching TRBD1. The junction had 6 bases not matched to a gene; V was cut back by 1 base and J by 10 bases. The CDR3 sequence is 13 residues long. Germline lookup yields CDR1 SEHNR and CDR2 FQNEAQ (reference sequence).

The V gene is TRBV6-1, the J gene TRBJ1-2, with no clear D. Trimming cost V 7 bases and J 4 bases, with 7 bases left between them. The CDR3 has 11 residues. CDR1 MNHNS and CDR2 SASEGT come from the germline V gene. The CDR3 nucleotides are TGTGCCAGCATCTCTACCTATGGCTACACCTTC. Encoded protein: CASISTYGYTF.

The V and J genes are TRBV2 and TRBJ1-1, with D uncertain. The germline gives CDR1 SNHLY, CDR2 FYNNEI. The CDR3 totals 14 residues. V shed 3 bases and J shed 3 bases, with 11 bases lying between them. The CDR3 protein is CASSERAAYTEAFF. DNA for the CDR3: TGTGCCAGCAGTGAGAGGGCAGCTTACACTGAAGCTTTCTTT. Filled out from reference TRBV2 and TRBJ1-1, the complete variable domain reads EPEVTQTPSHQVTQMGQEVILRCVPISNHLYFYWYRQILGQKVEFLVSFYNNEISEKSEIFDDQFSVERPDGSNFTLKIRSTKLEDSAMYFCASSERAAYTEAFFGQGTRLTVV.

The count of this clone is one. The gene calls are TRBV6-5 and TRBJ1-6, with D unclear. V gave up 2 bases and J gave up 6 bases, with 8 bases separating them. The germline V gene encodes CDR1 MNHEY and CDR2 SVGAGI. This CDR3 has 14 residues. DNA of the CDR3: TGTGCCAGCAGTTACGGCCCCCTTAATTCACCCCTCCACTTT. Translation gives CASSYGPLNSPLHF.

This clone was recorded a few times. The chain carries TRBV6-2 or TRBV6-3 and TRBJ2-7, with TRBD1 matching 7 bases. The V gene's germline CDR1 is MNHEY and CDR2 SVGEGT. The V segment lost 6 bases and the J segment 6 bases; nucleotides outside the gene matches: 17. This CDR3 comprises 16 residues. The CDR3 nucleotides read TGTGCCAGCAGCCCTTCAGGGGGACGAGTGGGCGGCGAGCAGTACTTC. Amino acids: CASSPSGGRVGGEQYF.

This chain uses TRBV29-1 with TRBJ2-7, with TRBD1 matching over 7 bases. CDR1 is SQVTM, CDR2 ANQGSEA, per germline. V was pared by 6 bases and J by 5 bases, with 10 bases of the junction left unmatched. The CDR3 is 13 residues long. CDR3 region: CSVAMTGFDEQYF. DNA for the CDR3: TGCAGCGTGGCCATGACAGGGTTCGACGAGCAGTACTTC.

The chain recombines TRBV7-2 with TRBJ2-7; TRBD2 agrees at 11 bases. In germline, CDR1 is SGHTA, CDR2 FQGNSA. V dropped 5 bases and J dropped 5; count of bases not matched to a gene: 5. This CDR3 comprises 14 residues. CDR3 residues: CASSLLAGGHEQYF. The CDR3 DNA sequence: TGTGCCAGCAGCCTGCTAGCGGGGGGCCACGAGCAGTACTTC.

The CDR3 loop is CASSAGYYEQYF. CDR3 sequence (DNA): TGCGCCAGCAGTGCGGGGTACTACGAGCAGTACTTC. The gene calls are TRBV5-1 and TRBJ2-7; D might be TRBD2 (6 bases). Trimming removed 5 bases at V and 3 bases at J, with 9 bases between. CDR1 is SGHRS and CDR2 is YFSETQ in the germline V gene. The CDR3 extends over 12 amino acids.

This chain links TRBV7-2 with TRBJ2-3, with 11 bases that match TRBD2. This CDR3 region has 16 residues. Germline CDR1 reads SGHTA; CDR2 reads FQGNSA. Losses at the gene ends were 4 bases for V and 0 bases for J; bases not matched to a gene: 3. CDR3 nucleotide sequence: TGTGCCAGCAGCTCGGGACTAGCGGCTAGCACAGATACGCAGTATTTT. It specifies CASSSGLAASTDTQYF.

The CDR3 DNA sequence: TGTGCCATCAGTGAGCCACGACAGGGCCCAGATACGCAGTATTTT. Encoded protein: CAISEPRQGPDTQYF. The chain has TRBV10-3 and TRBJ2-3; 7 bases are shared with TRBD1. The CDR3 length is 15 residues. Trimming at V came to 2 bases and at J to 4 bases, leaving 6 bases not matched to a gene. CDR1 is ENHRY, CDR2 SYGVKD, per germline.

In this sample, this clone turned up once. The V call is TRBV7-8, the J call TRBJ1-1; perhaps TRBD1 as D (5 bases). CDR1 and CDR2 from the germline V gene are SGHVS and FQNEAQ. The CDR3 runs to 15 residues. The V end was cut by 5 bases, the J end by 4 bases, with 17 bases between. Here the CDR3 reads CASSPQGGVGTEAFF. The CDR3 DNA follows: TGTGCCAGCAGCCCCCAGGGTGGGGTCGGCACTGAAGCTTTCTTT.

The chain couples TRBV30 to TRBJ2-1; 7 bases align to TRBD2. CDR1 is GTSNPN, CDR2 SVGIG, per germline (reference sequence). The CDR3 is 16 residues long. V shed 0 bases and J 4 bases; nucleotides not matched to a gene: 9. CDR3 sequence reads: CAWSVSGGGLYNEQFF. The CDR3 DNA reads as TGTGCCTGGAGTGTATCCGGCGGGGGACTATACAATGAGCAGTTCTTC.

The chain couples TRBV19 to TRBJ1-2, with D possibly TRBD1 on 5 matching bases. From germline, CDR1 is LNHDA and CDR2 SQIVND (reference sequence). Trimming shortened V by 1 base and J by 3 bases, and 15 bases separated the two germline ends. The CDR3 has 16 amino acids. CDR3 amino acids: CASSIGAAGTYYGYTF. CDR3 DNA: TGTGCCAGTAGTATAGGAGCGGCAGGGACTTACTATGGCTACACCTTC. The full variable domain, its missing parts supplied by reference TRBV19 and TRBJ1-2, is DGGITQSPKYLFRKEGQNVTLSCEQNLNHDAMYWYRQDPGQGLRLIYYSQIVNDFQKGDIAEGYSVSREKKESFPLTVTSAQKNPTAFYLCASSIGAAGTYYGYTFGSGTRLTVV.